Listed below are T cell receptor beta chains from one sample, sequenced in a study of immune evolution from preneoplasia to lung adenocarcinoma. TCRdb keeps only in-frame clones here, not all; method: immunoSEQ multiplex PCR. The sample records about 3,400 clones, approximately 84% being singletons. What was sequenced was FFPE atypical adenomatous hyperplasia tissue from the lung. These receptors were obtained from a person between 65 and 79 years old with lung adenocarcinoma. CDR3s include the opening cysteine and the closing phenylalanine or tryptophan. A D gene is named only where the DNA matches it firmly. A clone size is listed for some rows: how often the clone was seen (once, few, many), or a class if it is expanded.

TRBJ2-5,-,TRBD2,TRBV5-1,CASSLFGGGLPETQYF,TGCGCCAGCAGCTTGTTTGGGGGAGGGCTTCCAGAGACCCAGTACTTC
TRBJ2-7,-,TRBD1,TRBV6-1,CASRGTGAYEQYF,TGTGCCAGCAGAGGGACAGGGGCCTACGAGCAGTACTTC
TRBJ1-3,-,-,TRBV7-9,CASRHLSPSGNTIYF,TGTGCCAGCAGACACCTTTCGCCCTCTGGAAACACCATATATTTT
TRBJ1-5,-,-,TRBV4-2,CASSQGQANQPQHF,TGTGCCAGCAGCCAAGGACAGGCCAATCAGCCCCAGCATTTT
TRBJ1-5,-,-,TRBV5-8,CASSLLGDQPQHF,TGTGCCAGCAGCTTGCTGGGGGATCAGCCCCAGCATTTT
TRBJ1-1,-,-,TRBV9,CASSRGAGTEAFF,TGTGCCAGCAGCCGGGGGGCTGGCACTGAAGCTTTCTTT
TRBJ2-3,few,-,TRBV28,CASSPSGTDTQYF,TGTGCCAGCAGTCCGTCCGGGACAGATACGCAGTATTTT
TRBJ2-1,-,TRBD1,TRBV30,CAWSVRDRGSYNEQFF,TGTGCCTGGAGTGTACGAGACAGGGGATCCTACAATGAGCAGTTCTTC
TRBJ1-2,-,-,TRBV7-6,CASSLEGSGEKYGYTF,TGTGCCAGCAGCTTAGAGGGGTCAGGGGAGAAGTATGGCTACACCTTC
TRBJ2-3,few,TRBD2,TRBV5-1,CASSPGGYTDTQYF,TGCGCCAGCAGCCCGGGGGGATACACAGATACGCAGTATTTT
TRBJ1-3,-,-,TRBV4-1,CASSPQEKDTIYF,TGCGCCAGCAGCCCTCAGGAGAAGGACACCATATATTTT
TRBJ2-1,-,-,TRBV25-1,CASSSTTAGYNEQFF,TGTGCCAGCAGTTCAACTACGGCAGGTTACAATGAGCAGTTCTTC
TRBJ1-1,once,-,TRBV15,CATSRAGLGKTEAFF,TGTGCCACCAGCAGGGCTGGATTGGGTAAGACTGAAGCTTTCTTT
TRBJ1-2,-,TRBD1,TRBV5-4,CASSHWDRGFGYGYTF,TGTGCCAGCAGCCACTGGGACAGGGGGTTTGGCTATGGCTACACCTTC
TRBJ2-7,-,TRBD2,TRBV2,CASSLTSGSDEQYF,TGTGCCAGCAGTTTGACTAGCGGGAGTGACGAGCAGTACTTC
TRBJ2-7,-,-,TRBV5-1,CASSPGDVNYEQYF,TGCGCCAGCAGCCCCGGGGATGTCAACTACGAGCAGTACTTC
TRBJ2-3,-,-,TRBV19,CASRAGTVWDTQYF,TGTGCCAGTAGGGCCGGGACCGTCTGGGATACGCAGTATTTT
TRBJ2-4,once,TRBD1,TRBV28,CASSDSRDRVLIVKNIQYF,TGTGCCAGCAGTGACTCCCGGGACAGGGTTTTAATCGTCAAAAACATTCAGTACTTC
TRBJ1-3,-,-,TRBV28,CASSPTDSGNTIYF,TGTGCCAGCAGCCCGACAGATTCTGGAAACACCATATATTTT
TRBJ1-1,-,-,TRBV7-9,CASRFGATEAFF,TGTGCCAGCAGATTTGGGGCCACTGAAGCTTTCTTT
TRBJ2-5,-,-,TRBV29-1,CSVETGWDLQETQYF,TGCAGCGTTGAAACGGGGTGGGACTTACAAGAGACCCAGTACTTC
TRBJ1-2,once,TRBD1,TRBV27,CASSFGQGASARGYTF,TGTGCCAGCAGTTTTGGACAGGGGGCCTCCGCTCGGGGCTACACCTTC
TRBJ1-3,-,TRBD1,TRBV5-1,CASSRTGDGNTIYF,TGCGCCAGCAGCCGGACAGGAGACGGAAACACCATATATTTT
TRBJ1-1,-,-,TRBV29-1,CSVAGGRTNTEAFF,TGCAGCGTCGCTGGGGGACGGACCAACACTGAAGCTTTCTTT
TRBJ1-2,-,TRBD1,TRBV29-1,CSAERDRGYGYTF,TGCAGCGCCGAACGGGACAGGGGCTATGGCTACACCTTC
TRBJ1-6,-,TRBD1,TRBV6-1,CASALRDRVDSPLHF,TGTGCCAGCGCCCTCCGAGACAGGGTCGATTCACCCCTCCACTTT